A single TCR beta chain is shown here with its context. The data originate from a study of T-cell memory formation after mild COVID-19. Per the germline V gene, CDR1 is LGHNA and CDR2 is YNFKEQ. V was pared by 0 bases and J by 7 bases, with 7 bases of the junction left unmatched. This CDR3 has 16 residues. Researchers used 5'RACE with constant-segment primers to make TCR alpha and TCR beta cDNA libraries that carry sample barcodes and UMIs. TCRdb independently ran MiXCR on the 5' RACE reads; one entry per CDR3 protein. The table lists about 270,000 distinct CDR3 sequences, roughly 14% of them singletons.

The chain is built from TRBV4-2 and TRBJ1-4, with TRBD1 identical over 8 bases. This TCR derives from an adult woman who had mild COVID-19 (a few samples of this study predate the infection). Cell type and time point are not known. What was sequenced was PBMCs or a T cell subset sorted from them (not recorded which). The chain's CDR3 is CASSQDETGGREKLFF. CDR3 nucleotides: TGTGCCAGCAGCCAAGATGAAACAGGGGGACGTGAAAAACTGTTTTTT.